The rows below give T cell receptor beta chains drawn from one sample of a study of T cell repertoires in cytomegalovirus infection. Their antigen targets remain unknown. TCRdb recomputed calls from the reads with MiXCR, one row per CDR3 protein. The sample lists hundreds of thousands of distinct CDR3 sequences, approximately 32% occurring once. Sequencing was performed on cultured CD8+ T cells from PBMCs, taken from culture after CMV antigen stimulation. All receptors come from a human donor in good health (CMV status not recorded). Some clones in this sample may be carry-over from other donors' samples. Both conserved end residues are trimmed from each CDR3. Each record gives: V gene, CDR3 length, J gene, clone size, CDR3 protein. Clone size, where shown, is once, few, many, or a class for clones that have expanded.

TRBV6-2/TRBV6-3	12	TRBJ2-5	.	ASRTDRHQETQY
TRBV6-6	13	TRBJ2-7	.	ASSYSGDILYEQY
TRBV6-6	11	TRBJ1-1	.	ASSYSYNTEAF
TRBV4-2	14	TRBJ1-1	.	ASSPRAGQGNTEAF
TRBV27	13	TRBJ2-5	few	ASSLSAGVQETQY
TRBV15	12	TRBJ2-5	.	ATSPPGHQETQY
TRBV4-1	12	TRBJ1-5	few	ASSRNSENQPQH
TRBV19	11	TRBJ1-2	few	ASTPGSNYGYT
TRBV5-5	13	TRBJ2-3	few	ASSLEQAVTDTQY
TRBV7-6	14	TRBJ2-1	many	ASSPRTGGTYNEQF
TRBV7-9	13	TRBJ2-2	few	ASSLPGGLYGELF
TRBV7-6	13	TRBJ2-7	few	ASSGTSGGSYEQY
TRBV6-1	10	TRBJ2-1	.	ASSEVSYEQF
TRBV6-5	13	TRBJ2-1	.	ASSYIAGPGNEQF
TRBV10-2	15	TRBJ1-5	.	ASSELFRVTSNQPQH
TRBV9	11	TRBJ1-2	many	ASNQGSLSGYT
TRBV4-1	13	TRBJ1-1	.	ASSQDDSLNTEAF
TRBV6-1	13	TRBJ2-3	.	ASGRTSGGADTQY
TRBV7-2	14	TRBJ1-2	.	ASSLGSGGAFYGYT
TRBV15	14	TRBJ1-5	once	ATSRYGGEGNQPQH
TRBV9	14	TRBJ2-3	.	ASSGDREYWTDTQY
TRBV5-6	12	TRBJ2-3	few	ASSFPQGPDTQY
TRBV6-1	14	TRBJ2-2	.	ASSEWGGGLGGELF
TRBV6-5	17	TRBJ2-3	many	ASSFTEGAGDFSTDTQY
TRBV7-3	11	TRBJ1-1	.	ASSFLGTVEAF
TRBV7-3	12	TRBJ2-1	many	ASSLDGGGYEQF
TRBV7-8	12	TRBJ2-5	few	ASSKGTAQETQY
TRBV11-2	12	TRBJ2-5	many	ASSTTGNQETQY
TRBV7-6	18	TRBJ1-6	few	ASSPVGGSPLLLSDSPLH
TRBV7-9	12	TRBJ1-2	.	ASSSTRTDYGYT
TRBV6-6	10	TRBJ1-1	.	ASRQAPTEAF
TRBV12-5	11	TRBJ1-1	few	ASGPGRNTEAF
TRBV12-3/TRBV12-4	12	TRBJ1-4	many	ASSQGAVNEKLF
TRBV6-1	15	TRBJ1-1	.	ASSYGQGLDMNTEAF
TRBV6-5	16	TRBJ2-5	.	ASSYPSGGGGLQETQY
TRBV28	14	TRBJ1-2	.	ASSKALQPLSDGYT
TRBV19	13	TRBJ1-2	.	ASNGGSGRFYGYT
TRBV28	13	TRBJ1-2	few	ASRTSGDRIGGYT
TRBV7-6	12	TRBJ1-1	few	ASKDRGRGGEAF
TRBV19	12	TRBJ1-2	.	ASSISAWEYGYT
TRBV9	12	TRBJ2-7	.	ASSVVQGGHEQY
TRBV7-2	11	TRBJ1-2	.	ASILVGAYGYT
TRBV7-2	12	TRBJ2-3	.	ASSYRTDPDTQY
TRBV20-1	10	TRBJ2-3	.	SASTGTDTQY
TRBV27	12	TRBJ2-1	many	ASSLLQGGNEQF
TRBV6-5	12	TRBJ2-7	.	ASSYSEGGYEQY
TRBV27	13	TRBJ1-6	.	ANSPPDRGLLSLH
TRBV18	13	TRBJ2-3	.	ASSQRTADTDTQY
TRBV11-2	12	TRBJ2-2	.	ASSLGQTIGELF
TRBV29-1	11	TRBJ1-3	.	SVEVETRNTIY
TRBV10-1	11	TRBJ2-1	.	ASSEKGFNEQF
TRBV7-9	14	TRBJ2-5	.	ASRRADSRPQETQY